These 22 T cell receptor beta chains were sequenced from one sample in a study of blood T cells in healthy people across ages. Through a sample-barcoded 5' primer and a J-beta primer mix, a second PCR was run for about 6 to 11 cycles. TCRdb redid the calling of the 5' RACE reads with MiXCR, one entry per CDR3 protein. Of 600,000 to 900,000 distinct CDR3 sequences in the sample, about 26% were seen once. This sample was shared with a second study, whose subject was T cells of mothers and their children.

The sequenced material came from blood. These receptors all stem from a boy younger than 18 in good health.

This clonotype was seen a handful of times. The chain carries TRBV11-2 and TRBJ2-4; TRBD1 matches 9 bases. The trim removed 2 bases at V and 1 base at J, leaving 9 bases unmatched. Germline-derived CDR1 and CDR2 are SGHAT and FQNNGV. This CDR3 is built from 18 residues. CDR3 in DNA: TGTGCCAGCAGCTTAAGGGACAGGGTGATCGGGGCCAAAAACATTCAGTACTTC. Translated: CASSLRDRVIGAKNIQYF.

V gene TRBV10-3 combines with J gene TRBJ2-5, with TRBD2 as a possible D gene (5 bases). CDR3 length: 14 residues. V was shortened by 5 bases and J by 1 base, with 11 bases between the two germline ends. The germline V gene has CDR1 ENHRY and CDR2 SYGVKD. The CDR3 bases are TGTGCCATCAGTCCAGTAGCGATCCAAGAGACCCAGTACTTC. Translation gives CAISPVAIQETQYF.

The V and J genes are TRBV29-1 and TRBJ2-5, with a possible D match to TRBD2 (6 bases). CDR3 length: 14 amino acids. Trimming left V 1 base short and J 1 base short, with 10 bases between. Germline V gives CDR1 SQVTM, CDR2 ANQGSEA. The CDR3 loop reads CSVEGGESQETQYF. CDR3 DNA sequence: TGCAGCGTTGAAGGGGGGGAGTCCCAAGAGACCCAGTACTTC. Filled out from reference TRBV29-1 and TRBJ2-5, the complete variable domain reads SAVISQKPSRDICQRGTSLTIQCQVDSQVTMMFWYRQQPGQSLTLIATANQGSEATYESGFVIDKFPISRPNLTFSTLTVSNMSPEDSSIYLCSVEGGESQETQYFGPGTRLLVL.

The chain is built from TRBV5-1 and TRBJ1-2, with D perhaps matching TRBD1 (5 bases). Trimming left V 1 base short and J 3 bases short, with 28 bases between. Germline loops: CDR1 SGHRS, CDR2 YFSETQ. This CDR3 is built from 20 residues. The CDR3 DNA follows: TGCGCCAGCAGCTTGACCGGTATGGGCCATGACGGGGGATGGGACTATGGCTACACCTTC. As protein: CASSLTGMGHDGGWDYGYTF.

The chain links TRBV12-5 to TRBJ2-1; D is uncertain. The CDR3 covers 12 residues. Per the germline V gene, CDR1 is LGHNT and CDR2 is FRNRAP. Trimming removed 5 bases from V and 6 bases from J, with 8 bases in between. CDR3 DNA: TGTGCTAGTGGTCCGAGCCCCAATGAGCAGTTCTTC. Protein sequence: CASGPSPNEQFF. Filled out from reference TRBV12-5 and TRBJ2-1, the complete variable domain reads DARVTQTPRHKVTEMGQEVTMRCQPILGHNTVFWYRQTMMQGLELLAYFRNRAPLDDSGMPKDRFSAEMPDATLATLKIQPSEPRDSAVYFCASGPSPNEQFFGPGTRLTVL.

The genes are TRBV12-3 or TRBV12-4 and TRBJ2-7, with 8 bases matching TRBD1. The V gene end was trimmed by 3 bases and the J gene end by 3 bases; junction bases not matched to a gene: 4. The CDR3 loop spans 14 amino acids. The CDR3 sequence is CASSLGRGLYEQYF. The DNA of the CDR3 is TGTGCCAGCAGTTTGGGCAGGGGGCTCTACGAGCAGTACTTC.

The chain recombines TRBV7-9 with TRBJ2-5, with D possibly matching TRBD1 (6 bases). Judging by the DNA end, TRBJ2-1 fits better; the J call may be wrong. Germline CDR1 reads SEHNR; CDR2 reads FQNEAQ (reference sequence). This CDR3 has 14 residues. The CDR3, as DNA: TGTGCCAGCAGCGACTGGGGGCCCAACAATGAGCAGTTCTTC. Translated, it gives CASSDWGPNNEQFF.

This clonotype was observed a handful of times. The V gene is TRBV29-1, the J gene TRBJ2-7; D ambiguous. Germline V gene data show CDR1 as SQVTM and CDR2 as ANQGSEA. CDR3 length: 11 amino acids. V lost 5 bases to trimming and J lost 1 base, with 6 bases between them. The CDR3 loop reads CSVRFSYEQYF. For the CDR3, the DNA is TGCAGCGTTCGTTTTTCCTACGAGCAGTACTTC.

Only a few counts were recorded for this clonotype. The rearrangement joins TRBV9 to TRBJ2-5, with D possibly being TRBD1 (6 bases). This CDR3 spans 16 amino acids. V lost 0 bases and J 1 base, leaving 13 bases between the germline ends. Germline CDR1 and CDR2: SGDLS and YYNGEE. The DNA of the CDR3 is TGTGCCAGCAGCGTAGCCGTCCGGGACACCCAAGAGACCCAGTACTTC. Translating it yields CASSVAVRDTQETQYF.

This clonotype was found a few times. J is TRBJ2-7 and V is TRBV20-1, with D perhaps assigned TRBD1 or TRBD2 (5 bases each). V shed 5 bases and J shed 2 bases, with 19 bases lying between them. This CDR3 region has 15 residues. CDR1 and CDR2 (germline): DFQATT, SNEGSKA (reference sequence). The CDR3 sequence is CSARQLQLGPYEQYF. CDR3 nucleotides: TGCAGTGCTCGACAGCTGCAACTAGGCCCCTACGAGCAGTACTTC.

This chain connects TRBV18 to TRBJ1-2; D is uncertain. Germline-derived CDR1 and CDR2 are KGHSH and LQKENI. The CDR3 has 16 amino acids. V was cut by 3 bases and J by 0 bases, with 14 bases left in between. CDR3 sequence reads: CASSPSYGTTNYGYTF. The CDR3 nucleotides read TGTGCCAGCTCACCCAGTTACGGCACAACTAACTATGGCTACACCTTC.

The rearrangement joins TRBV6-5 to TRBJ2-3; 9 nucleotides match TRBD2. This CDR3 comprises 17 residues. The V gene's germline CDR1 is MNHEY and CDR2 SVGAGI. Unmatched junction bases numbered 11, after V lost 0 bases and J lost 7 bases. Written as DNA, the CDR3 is TGTGCCAGCAGTTACTCTCCGGCGGGGGGGTTCGAGAATACGCAGTATTTT. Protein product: CASSYSPAGGFENTQYF.

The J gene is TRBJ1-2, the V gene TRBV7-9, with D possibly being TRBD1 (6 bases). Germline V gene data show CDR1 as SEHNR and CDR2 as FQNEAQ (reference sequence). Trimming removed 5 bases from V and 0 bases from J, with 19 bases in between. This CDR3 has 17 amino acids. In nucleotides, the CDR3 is TGTGCCAGCAGCCAGAAGGCCCGGACAGCCTCTAACTATGGCTACACCTTC. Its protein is CASSQKARTASNYGYTF.

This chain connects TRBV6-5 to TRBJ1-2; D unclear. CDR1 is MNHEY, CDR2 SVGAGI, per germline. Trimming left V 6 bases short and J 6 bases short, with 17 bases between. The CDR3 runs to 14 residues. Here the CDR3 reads CASSYGPYNDGYTF. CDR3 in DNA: TGTGCCAGCAGCTATGGACCCTACAACGATGGCTACACCTTC.

CDR3 amino acids: CASSLGRTSGGSIQETQYF. CDR3 in DNA: TGCGCCAGCAGCTTGGGACGGACTAGCGGGGGGTCTATCCAAGAGACCCAGTACTTC. This chain connects TRBV5-1 to TRBJ2-5; 14 bases line up with TRBD2. The V and J ends lost 0 bases and 1 base, in that order; junction bases with no gene match: 8. The CDR3 is 19 amino acids. The V gene's germline CDR1 is SGHRS and CDR2 YFSETQ. Filled out from reference TRBV5-1 and TRBJ2-5, the complete variable domain reads KAGVTQTPRYLIKTRGQQVTLSCSPISGHRSVSWYQQTPGQGLQFLFEYFSETQRNKGNFPGRFSGRQFSNSRSEMNVSTLELGDSALYLCASSLGRTSGGSIQETQYFGPGTRLLVL.

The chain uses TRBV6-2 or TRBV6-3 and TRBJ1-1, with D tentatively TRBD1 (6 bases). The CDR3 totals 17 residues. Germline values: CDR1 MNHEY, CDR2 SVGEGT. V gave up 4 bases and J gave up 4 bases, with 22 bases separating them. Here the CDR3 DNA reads TGTGCCAGCAGTTCGGCGGGACACGGGACCCTTTTCACTGAAGCTTTCTTT. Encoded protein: CASSSAGHGTLFTEAFF.

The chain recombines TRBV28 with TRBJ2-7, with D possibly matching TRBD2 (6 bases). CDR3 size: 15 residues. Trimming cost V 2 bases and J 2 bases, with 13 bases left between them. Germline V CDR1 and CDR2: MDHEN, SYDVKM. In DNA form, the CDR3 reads TGTGCCAGCAGTTTAGGCGGGGCCGTCACCTACGAGCAGTACTTC. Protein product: CASSLGGAVTYEQYF. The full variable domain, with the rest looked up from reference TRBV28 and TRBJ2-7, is DVKVTQSSRYLVKRTGEKVFLECVQDMDHENMFWYRQDPGLGLRLIYFSYDVKMKEKGDIPEGYSVSREKKERFSLILESASTNQTSMYLCASSLGGAVTYEQYFGPGTRLTVT.

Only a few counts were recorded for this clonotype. The CDR3 DNA reads as TGCAGCGTAACAGGGACTGGGGACGAGCAGTACTTC. It codes for CSVTGTGDEQYF. The V and J genes are TRBV29-1 and TRBJ2-5; D is possibly TRBD1 or TRBD2 (6 bases each). Judging by the DNA end, TRBJ2-7 fits better; the J call may be wrong. The CDR3 has 12 amino acids. Germline lookup yields CDR1 SQVTM and CDR2 ANQGSEA.

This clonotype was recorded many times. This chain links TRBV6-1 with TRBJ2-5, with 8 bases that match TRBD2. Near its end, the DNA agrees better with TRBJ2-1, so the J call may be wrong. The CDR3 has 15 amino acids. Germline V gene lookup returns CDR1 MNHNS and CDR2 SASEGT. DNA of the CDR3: TGTGCCAGCAGTGATTCCGGGACTAGTAACTATGAGCAGTTCTTC. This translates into CASSDSGTSNYEQFF.

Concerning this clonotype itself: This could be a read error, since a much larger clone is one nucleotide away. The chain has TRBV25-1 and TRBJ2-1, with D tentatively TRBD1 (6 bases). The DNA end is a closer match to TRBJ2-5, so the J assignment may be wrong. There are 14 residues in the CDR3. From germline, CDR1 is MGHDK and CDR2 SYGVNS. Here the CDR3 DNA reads TGTGCCAGCAGTGAGTCAGGGGTCCAAGAGACCCAGTACTTC. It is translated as CASSESGVQETQYF.

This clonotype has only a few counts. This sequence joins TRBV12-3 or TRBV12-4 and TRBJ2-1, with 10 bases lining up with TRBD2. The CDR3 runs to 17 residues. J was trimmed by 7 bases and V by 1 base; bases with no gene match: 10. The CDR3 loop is CASSLGAGGPFLNEQFF. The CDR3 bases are TGTGCCAGCAGTTTAGGAGCGGGGGGGCCTTTTTTGAATGAGCAGTTCTTC.

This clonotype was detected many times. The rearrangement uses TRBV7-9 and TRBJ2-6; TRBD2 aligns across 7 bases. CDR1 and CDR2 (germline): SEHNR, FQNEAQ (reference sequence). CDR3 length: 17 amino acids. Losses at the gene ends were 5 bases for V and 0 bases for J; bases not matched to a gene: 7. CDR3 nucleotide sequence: TGTGCCAGCAGCGGGGGGGACTCGTACTCTGGGGCCAACGTCCTGACTTTC. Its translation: CASSGGDSYSGANVLTF. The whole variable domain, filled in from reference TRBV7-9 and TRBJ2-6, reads DTGVSQNPRHKITKRGQNVTFRCDPISEHNRLYWYRQTLGQGPEFLTYFQNEAQLEKSRLLSDRFSAERPKGSFSTLEIQRTEQGDSAMYLCASSGGDSYSGANVLTFGAGSRLTVL.